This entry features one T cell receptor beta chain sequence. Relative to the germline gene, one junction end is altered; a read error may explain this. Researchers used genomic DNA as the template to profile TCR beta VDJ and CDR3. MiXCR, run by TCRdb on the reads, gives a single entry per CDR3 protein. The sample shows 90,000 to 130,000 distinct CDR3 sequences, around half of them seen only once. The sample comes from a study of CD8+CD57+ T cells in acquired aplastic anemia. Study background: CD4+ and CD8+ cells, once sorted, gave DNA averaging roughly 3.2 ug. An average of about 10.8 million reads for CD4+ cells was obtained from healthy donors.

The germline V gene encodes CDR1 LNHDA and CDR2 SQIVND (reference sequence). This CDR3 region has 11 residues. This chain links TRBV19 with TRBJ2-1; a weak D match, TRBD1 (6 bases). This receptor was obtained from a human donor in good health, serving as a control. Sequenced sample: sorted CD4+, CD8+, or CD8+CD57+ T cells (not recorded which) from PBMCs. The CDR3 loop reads CASDNRDEQSF. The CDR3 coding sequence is TGTGCCAGTGACAACAGGGATGAGCAGTCCTTC.